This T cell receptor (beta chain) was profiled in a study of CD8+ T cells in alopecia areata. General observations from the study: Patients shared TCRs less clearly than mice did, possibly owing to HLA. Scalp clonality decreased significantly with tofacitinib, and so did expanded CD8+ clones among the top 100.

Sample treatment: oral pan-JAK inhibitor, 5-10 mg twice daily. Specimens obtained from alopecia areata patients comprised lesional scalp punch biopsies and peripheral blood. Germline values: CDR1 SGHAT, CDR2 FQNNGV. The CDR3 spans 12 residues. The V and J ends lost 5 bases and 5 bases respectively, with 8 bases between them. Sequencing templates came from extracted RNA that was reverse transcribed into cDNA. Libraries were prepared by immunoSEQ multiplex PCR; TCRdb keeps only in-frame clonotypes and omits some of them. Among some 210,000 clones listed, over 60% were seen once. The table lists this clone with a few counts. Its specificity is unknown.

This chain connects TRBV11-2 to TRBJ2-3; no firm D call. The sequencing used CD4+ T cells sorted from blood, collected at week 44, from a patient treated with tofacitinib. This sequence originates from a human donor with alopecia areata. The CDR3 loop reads CASSPWVDTQYF. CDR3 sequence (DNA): TGTGCCAGCAGCCCCTGGGTAGATACGCAGTATTTT.